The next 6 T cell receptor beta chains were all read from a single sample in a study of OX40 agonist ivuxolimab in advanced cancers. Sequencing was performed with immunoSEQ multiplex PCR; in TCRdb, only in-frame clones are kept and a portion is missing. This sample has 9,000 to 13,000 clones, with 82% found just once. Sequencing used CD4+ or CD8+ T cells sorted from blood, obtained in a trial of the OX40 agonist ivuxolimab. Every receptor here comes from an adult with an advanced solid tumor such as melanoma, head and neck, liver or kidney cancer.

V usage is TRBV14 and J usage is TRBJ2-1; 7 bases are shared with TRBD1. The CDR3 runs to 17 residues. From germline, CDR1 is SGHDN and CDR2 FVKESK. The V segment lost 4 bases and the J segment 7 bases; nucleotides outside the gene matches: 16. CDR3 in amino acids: CASSPGIGRGKWNEQFF. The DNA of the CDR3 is TGTGCCAGCAGCCCAGGTATCGGCAGGGGGAAGTGGAATGAGCAGTTCTTC.

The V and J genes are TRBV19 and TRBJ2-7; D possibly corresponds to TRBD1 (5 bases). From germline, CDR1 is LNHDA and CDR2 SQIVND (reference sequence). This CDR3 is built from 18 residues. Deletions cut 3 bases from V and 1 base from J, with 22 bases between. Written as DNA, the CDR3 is TGTGCCAGTAGTATTAAGTTGACAGCCCGAAAGAGGTCCTACGAGCAGTACTTC. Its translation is CASSIKLTARKRSYEQYF.

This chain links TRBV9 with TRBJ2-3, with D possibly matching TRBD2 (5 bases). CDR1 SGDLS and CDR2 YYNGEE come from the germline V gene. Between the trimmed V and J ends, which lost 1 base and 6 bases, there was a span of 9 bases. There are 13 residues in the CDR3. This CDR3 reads CASSVSGEDTQYF. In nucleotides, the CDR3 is TGTGCCAGCAGCGTATCTGGGGAGGATACGCAGTATTTT.

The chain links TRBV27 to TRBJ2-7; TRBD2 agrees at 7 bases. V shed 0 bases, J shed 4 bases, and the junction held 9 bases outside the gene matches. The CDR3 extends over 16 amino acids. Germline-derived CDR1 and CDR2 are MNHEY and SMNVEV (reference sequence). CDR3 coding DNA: TGTGCCAGCAGTTTATCCAGCGGGAACGCTCGGTACGAGCAGTACTTC. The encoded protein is CASSLSSGNARYEQYF.

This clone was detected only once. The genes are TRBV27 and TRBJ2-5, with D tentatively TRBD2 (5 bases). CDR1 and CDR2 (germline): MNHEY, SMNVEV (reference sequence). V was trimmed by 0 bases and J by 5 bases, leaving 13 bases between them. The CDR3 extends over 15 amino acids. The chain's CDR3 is CASSLSTGSGETQYF. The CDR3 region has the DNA TGTGCCAGCAGTTTATCTACGGGGTCGGGGGAGACCCAGTACTTC.

The CDR3 DNA reads as TGTGCCAGTAGTATATCGGGAGGTCCCTACAATGAGCAGTTCTTC. It yields the protein CASSISGGPYNEQFF. The chain couples TRBV19 to TRBJ2-1, with 7 positions matching TRBD2. CDR1 is LNHDA, CDR2 SQIVND, per germline (reference sequence). There are 15 residues in the CDR3. V shed 2 bases and J 2 bases; nucleotides not matched to a gene: 3.